This is a list of T cell receptor beta chains from one sample in a study of blood T cells in healthy people across ages. In TCRdb, the 5' RACE reads were re-called with MiXCR into one record per CDR3 protein. The sample consists of under 2,000,000 distinct CDR3 sequences, 49% of them appearing once. The specimen was blood. The source of these receptors is a woman aged 40 to 49 in good health. Each CDR3 is given with its conserved first and last residue. The order of the fields is clone size, D gene, V gene, J gene, CDR3 protein, CDR3 DNA. D genes are given only for firm matches. Clone size appears in some rows only: once, few, many, or a class for an expanded clone.

abundance: -
d_gene: -
v_gene: TRBV7-9
j_gene: TRBJ2-5
CDR3aa: CASTLSLAGPETQYF
CDR3nt: TGTGCCAGCACCCTATCCCTGGCAGGGCCAGAGACCCAGTACTTC

abundance: few
d_gene: -
v_gene: TRBV11-2
j_gene: TRBJ2-4
CDR3aa: CASSFQEGNIQYF
CDR3nt: TGTGCCAGCAGCTTCCAGGAGGGGAACATTCAGTACTTC

abundance: -
d_gene: TRBD2
v_gene: TRBV9
j_gene: TRBJ2-3
CDR3aa: CASSPFGTSVTDTQYF
CDR3nt: TGTGCCAGCAGCCCCTTTGGTACTAGCGTCACAGATACGCAGTATTTT

abundance: -
d_gene: TRBD1
v_gene: TRBV20-1
j_gene: TRBJ1-1
CDR3aa: CSAQTGTGGMNTEAFF
CDR3nt: TGCAGTGCGCAGACCGGGACAGGGGGCATGAACACTGAAGCTTTCTTT

abundance: -
d_gene: TRBD2
v_gene: TRBV6-2/TRBV6-3
j_gene: TRBJ2-1
CDR3aa: CASSFGLAGWEQFF
CDR3nt: TGTGCCAGCAGCTTCGGACTAGCGGGGTGGGAGCAGTTCTTC

abundance: -
d_gene: -
v_gene: TRBV27
j_gene: TRBJ2-1
CDR3aa: CASSFLTGGAYNEQFF
CDR3nt: TGTGCCAGCAGTTTTTTAACCGGGGGAGCCTACAATGAGCAGTTCTTC

abundance: -
d_gene: -
v_gene: TRBV7-2
j_gene: TRBJ2-3
CDR3aa: CANSLGGAVDTQYF
CDR3nt: TGTGCCAACAGCTTAGGGGGGGCCGTCGATACGCAGTATTTT

abundance: -
d_gene: -
v_gene: TRBV28
j_gene: TRBJ2-5
CDR3aa: CASSLMGGQQETQYF
CDR3nt: TGTGCCAGCAGTTTAATGGGGGGACAGCAAGAGACCCAGTACTTC

abundance: few
d_gene: -
v_gene: TRBV4-2
j_gene: TRBJ2-1
CDR3aa: CASSPRVFSYNEQFF
CDR3nt: TGTGCCAGCAGCCCTCGGGTGTTCTCCTACAATGAGCAGTTCTTC

abundance: -
d_gene: -
v_gene: TRBV13
j_gene: TRBJ1-1
CDR3aa: CASSVDAEAFF
CDR3nt: TGTGCCAGCAGCGTCGACGCAGAAGCTTTCTTT

abundance: -
d_gene: TRBD1
v_gene: TRBV24-1
j_gene: TRBJ1-2
CDR3aa: CATSHADRGGYTF
CDR3nt: TGTGCCACCAGTCACGCCGACAGGGGTGGCTACACCTTC

abundance: -
d_gene: -
v_gene: TRBV20-1
j_gene: TRBJ1-2
CDR3aa: CSANNRDDWGYTF
CDR3nt: TGCAGTGCTAATAACAGGGACGACTGGGGCTACACCTTC

abundance: -
d_gene: -
v_gene: TRBV13
j_gene: TRBJ2-4
CDR3aa: CASNLSSRVDIQYF
CDR3nt: TGTGCCAGCAACTTATCCAGCAGGGTGGACATTCAGTACTTC

abundance: -
d_gene: TRBD1
v_gene: TRBV7-8
j_gene: TRBJ2-7
CDR3aa: CASSTPGTGGTYEQYF
CDR3nt: TGTGCCAGCAGCACCCCCGGGACAGGGGGCACGTACGAGCAGTACTTC

abundance: few
d_gene: TRBD1
v_gene: TRBV5-5
j_gene: TRBJ2-7
CDR3aa: CASSLIPPTGNEQYF
CDR3nt: TGTGCCAGCAGCTTGATCCCACCGACAGGGAACGAGCAGTACTTC

abundance: -
d_gene: -
v_gene: TRBV7-2
j_gene: TRBJ2-1
CDR3aa: CASSPLGAPGGEQFF
CDR3nt: TGTGCCAGCAGCCCCCTGGGAGCCCCCGGAGGTGAGCAGTTCTTC

abundance: few
d_gene: TRBD1
v_gene: TRBV7-2
j_gene: TRBJ2-7
CDR3aa: CASSRRDRGGEQYF
CDR3nt: TGTGCCAGCAGCCGCCGGGACAGGGGAGGCGAGCAGTACTTC

abundance: -
d_gene: -
v_gene: TRBV29-1
j_gene: TRBJ2-7
CDR3aa: CSVEDGGNEQYF
CDR3nt: TGCAGCGTTGAAGATGGGGGAAACGAGCAGTACTTT

abundance: -
d_gene: TRBD1
v_gene: TRBV5-1
j_gene: TRBJ1-4
CDR3aa: CASSYQGAGGNEKLFF
CDR3nt: TGCGCCAGCAGCTATCAGGGGGCCGGGGGTAATGAAAAACTGTTTTTT

abundance: -
d_gene: -
v_gene: TRBV19
j_gene: TRBJ1-5
CDR3aa: CASSGEVSVGNQPQHF
CDR3nt: TGTGCCAGTAGTGGGGAGGTTTCGGTTGGCAATCAGCCCCAGCATTTT

abundance: few
d_gene: TRBD1
v_gene: TRBV4-3
j_gene: TRBJ2-4
CDR3aa: CASSPSGGKNIQYF
CDR3nt: TGCGCCAGCAGCCCTTCAGGGGGCAAAAACATTCAGTACTTC

abundance: -
d_gene: -
v_gene: TRBV19
j_gene: TRBJ1-2
CDR3aa: CASRPSDGSNNYGYTF
CDR3nt: TGTGCCAGTAGGCCCTCGGACGGGAGTAATAACTATGGCTACACCTTC

abundance: -
d_gene: TRBD1
v_gene: TRBV9
j_gene: TRBJ2-1
CDR3aa: CASSQQLGTGVGNEQFF
CDR3nt: TGTGCCAGCAGCCAACAACTAGGGACAGGGGTAGGCAATGAGCAGTTCTTC

abundance: -
d_gene: TRBD1
v_gene: TRBV5-6
j_gene: TRBJ2-7
CDR3aa: CASSSGTDYYEQYF
CDR3nt: TGTGCCAGCAGCTCCGGGACAGACTACTACGAGCAGTACTTC

abundance: -
d_gene: -
v_gene: TRBV25-1
j_gene: TRBJ2-7
CDR3aa: CASGMGVVSYEQYF
CDR3nt: TGTGCCAGCGGCATGGGGGTCGTCTCCTACGAGCAGTACTTC

abundance: -
d_gene: -
v_gene: TRBV7-2
j_gene: TRBJ1-5
CDR3aa: CASSSGPQGAQHF
CDR3nt: TGTGCCAGCAGCTCCGGGCCTCAGGGTGCCCAGCATTTT

abundance: few
d_gene: TRBD1
v_gene: TRBV18
j_gene: TRBJ2-5
CDR3aa: CASSPGTGLKKTQYF
CDR3nt: TGTGCCAGCTCACCAGGGACAGGGCTGAAAAAGACCCAGTACTTC

abundance: -
d_gene: TRBD1
v_gene: TRBV3-1
j_gene: TRBJ2-3
CDR3aa: CASSGGQGPTSTDTQYF
CDR3nt: TGTGCCAGCAGCGGTGGACAGGGACCCACTAGCACAGATACGCAGTATTTT

abundance: -
d_gene: -
v_gene: TRBV5-6
j_gene: TRBJ2-7
CDR3aa: CASSRTPGVGYEQYF
CDR3nt: TGTGCCAGCAGCCGGACGCCAGGGGTTGGGTACGAGCAGTACTTC

abundance: -
d_gene: TRBD1
v_gene: TRBV27
j_gene: TRBJ2-7
CDR3aa: CASRVTFGTGAYEQYF
CDR3nt: TGTGCCAGCAGAGTTACCTTCGGGACAGGTGCTTACGAGCAGTACTTC

abundance: -
d_gene: -
v_gene: TRBV6-6
j_gene: TRBJ2-5
CDR3aa: CASSQTRESQYF
CDR3nt: TGTGCCAGCAGCCAAACCCGGGAGTCCCAGTACTTC

abundance: -
d_gene: TRBD2
v_gene: TRBV12-3/TRBV12-4
j_gene: TRBJ2-3
CDR3aa: CASSHPETSGGRLGADTQYF
CDR3nt: TGTGCCAGCAGTCACCCCGAGACTAGCGGGGGAAGACTAGGAGCTGATACGCAGTATTTT

abundance: few
d_gene: -
v_gene: TRBV12-3/TRBV12-4
j_gene: TRBJ2-3
CDR3aa: CASSHTTIDTQYF
CDR3nt: TGTGCCAGCAGCCACACCACAATAGATACGCAGTATTTT

abundance: -
d_gene: TRBD2
v_gene: TRBV28
j_gene: TRBJ2-3
CDR3aa: CASSEPSGPKDTQYF
CDR3nt: TGTGCCAGCAGCGAGCCTAGCGGCCCTAAAGATACGCAGTATTTT

abundance: few
d_gene: -
v_gene: TRBV5-5
j_gene: TRBJ2-5
CDR3aa: CASSLADSLGRETQYF
CDR3nt: TGTGCCAGCAGCTTGGCTGACAGTCTTGGACGAGAGACCCAGTACTTC

abundance: -
d_gene: -
v_gene: TRBV4-2
j_gene: TRBJ1-2
CDR3aa: CASSQERGGNYGYTF
CDR3nt: TGTGCCAGCAGCCAAGAACGGGGGGGTAACTATGGCTACACCTTC

abundance: -
d_gene: TRBD1
v_gene: TRBV13
j_gene: TRBJ1-2
CDR3aa: CASSLGRTGRDGYTF
CDR3nt: TGTGCCAGCAGCTTAGGCCGGACAGGGAGAGATGGCTACACCTTC

abundance: -
d_gene: TRBD1
v_gene: TRBV7-2
j_gene: TRBJ2-7
CDR3aa: CASSLAAQGSSYEQYF
CDR3nt: TGTGCCAGCAGCTTAGCGGCACAGGGGTCGTCCTACGAGCAGTACTTC

abundance: -
d_gene: -
v_gene: TRBV28
j_gene: TRBJ1-5
CDR3aa: CASCSPGRINQPQHF
CDR3nt: TGTGCCAGCTGCTCTCCGGGACGGATCAACCAGCCCCAGCATTTT

abundance: few
d_gene: -
v_gene: TRBV6-5
j_gene: TRBJ2-5
CDR3aa: CASSYLLDGTQYF
CDR3nt: TGTGCCAGCAGTTACTTACTAGATGGGACCCAGTACTTC

abundance: -
d_gene: -
v_gene: TRBV6-1
j_gene: TRBJ2-7
CDR3aa: CASTFDITYEQYF
CDR3nt: TGTGCCAGCACCTTCGACATTACCTACGAGCAGTACTTC

abundance: few
d_gene: TRBD2
v_gene: TRBV4-2
j_gene: TRBJ2-7
CDR3aa: CASSRGGGLAGDEQYF
CDR3nt: TGTGCCAGCAGCCGAGGCGGGGGACTAGCGGGTGACGAGCAGTACTTC

abundance: once
d_gene: -
v_gene: TRBV9
j_gene: TRBJ2-7
CDR3aa: CASNKGGNFYEQYF
CDR3nt: TGTGCCAGCAATAAGGGGGGAAACTTCTACGAGCAGTACTTC

abundance: once
d_gene: -
v_gene: TRBV20-1
j_gene: TRBJ1-2
CDR3aa: CSARVLGSMNYGYTF
CDR3nt: TGCAGTGCTAGAGTCCTCGGAAGCATGAACTATGGCTACACCTTC

abundance: -
d_gene: -
v_gene: TRBV11-1
j_gene: TRBJ1-1
CDR3aa: CASSLSASSTEAFF
CDR3nt: TGTGCCAGCAGCTTAAGCGCTAGCAGCACTGAAGCTTTCTTT

abundance: -
d_gene: -
v_gene: TRBV7-2
j_gene: TRBJ2-1
CDR3aa: CASSKGLTNEQFF
CDR3nt: TGTGCCAGCAGCAAAGGACTGACAAATGAGCAGTTCTTC

abundance: -
d_gene: -
v_gene: TRBV29-1
j_gene: TRBJ1-1
CDR3aa: CSVESYSGGWTTEAFF
CDR3nt: TGCAGCGTTGAAAGTTATTCGGGAGGGTGGACCACTGAAGCTTTCTTT

abundance: few
d_gene: TRBD2
v_gene: TRBV7-2
j_gene: TRBJ2-5
CDR3aa: CASSLERGGLETQYF
CDR3nt: TGTGCCAGCAGCTTAGAGCGGGGGGGCTTGGAGACCCAGTACTTC

abundance: -
d_gene: -
v_gene: TRBV20-1
j_gene: TRBJ2-7
CDR3aa: CSTRLLLDYEQYF
CDR3nt: TGCAGTACGAGACTACTTTTGGACTACGAGCAGTACTTC

abundance: few
d_gene: -
v_gene: TRBV20-1
j_gene: TRBJ2-5
CDR3aa: CSAPTTWGQETQYF
CDR3nt: TGCAGTGCCCCGACTACCTGGGGGCAAGAGACCCAGTACTTC

abundance: few
d_gene: -
v_gene: TRBV13
j_gene: TRBJ2-4
CDR3aa: CASSLNRDIQYF
CDR3nt: TGTGCCAGCAGCTTAAACCGGGACATTCAGTACTTC

abundance: -
d_gene: -
v_gene: TRBV3-1
j_gene: TRBJ2-5
CDR3aa: CVSSQVSQTQYF
CDR3nt: TGTGTCAGCAGCCAGGTCTCTCAGACCCAGTACTTC

abundance: -
d_gene: -
v_gene: TRBV4-2
j_gene: TRBJ2-7
CDR3aa: CASSQVARRTQGSGYEQYF
CDR3nt: TGTGCCAGCAGCCAAGTGGCACGGCGGACCCAGGGATCTGGCTACGAGCAGTACTTC

abundance: -
d_gene: -
v_gene: TRBV4-1
j_gene: TRBJ1-5
CDR3aa: CASSQEPGQPQHF
CDR3nt: TGCGCCAGCAGCCAAGAACCCGGCCAGCCCCAGCATTTT

abundance: few
d_gene: TRBD2
v_gene: TRBV20-1
j_gene: TRBJ2-5
CDR3aa: CSARESKGLAGEETQYF
CDR3nt: TGCAGTGCTAGAGAGTCTAAGGGACTGGCGGGGGAAGAGACCCAGTACTTC

abundance: -
d_gene: TRBD1
v_gene: TRBV27
j_gene: TRBJ2-5
CDR3aa: CASSLSGRQGAIETQYF
CDR3nt: TGTGCCAGCAGTTTATCAGGCAGACAGGGGGCTATAGAGACCCAGTACTTC

abundance: -
d_gene: TRBD2
v_gene: TRBV7-2
j_gene: TRBJ2-3
CDR3aa: CASSAQSGTTDTQYF
CDR3nt: TGTGCCAGCTCGGCCCAAAGCGGGACCACAGATACGCAGTATTTT